These 2 T cell receptor beta chains originate from one sample sequenced in a study of blood T cell repertoires in COVID-19. Data came from immunoSEQ multiplex PCR; TCRdb stores just in-frame clones and leaves some out. The sample includes 140,000 to 150,000 clones, 70% to 90% of them seen just once. The sequencing input was PBMCs or T cells enriched from blood (not recorded which). These receptors all stem from a woman aged 30 to 39 with acute COVID-19.

This clone was found a few times. The rearrangement links TRBV27 to TRBJ2-3; 9 bases align to TRBD2. Germline V gene lookup returns CDR1 MNHEY and CDR2 SMNVEV (reference sequence). The CDR3 is made up of 14 amino acids. Trimming took 5 bases from V and 6 from J; bases not matched to a gene: 6. In nucleotides, the CDR3 is TGTGCCAGCAGTATTAGCGGGAGATTGGATACGCAGTATTTT. Protein product: CASSISGRLDTQYF.

The chain uses TRBV3-1 (or the pseudogene TRBV3-2) and TRBJ2-1; D ambiguous. CDR3 length: 11 amino acids. Germline V gene lookup returns CDR1 LGHDT and CDR2 YNNKEL (reference sequence). Trimming pared 2 bases from V and 8 bases from J, leaving 4 bases between. The CDR3 DNA sequence: TGTGCCAGCAGCCAACTTGATGAGCAGTTCTTC. The encoded protein is CASSQLDEQFF.